This is a list of T cell receptor beta chains from one sample in a study of T cells after yellow fever vaccination. TCRdb passed the 5' RACE reads through MiXCR, listing each CDR3 protein once. Counted here are some 250,000 distinct CDR3 sequences, roughly 3.5% occurring once; the ten biggest clones make up about a fifth. The sequencing here drew on PBMCs, taken 15 days after the yellow fever booster vaccination. These receptors all come from a man aged 18 to 35 who received the YFV17D yellow fever vaccine. CDR3s include the opening cysteine and the closing phenylalanine or tryptophan. D genes are given only for firm matches.

v_gene	d_gene	j_gene	CDR3aa
TRBV20-1	TRBD2	TRBJ2-3	CSARVRTSGLTDTQYF
TRBV6-5	-	TRBJ1-2	CASTSAGLDYGYTF
TRBV6-5	-	TRBJ1-1	CASSYRAANTEAFF
TRBV7-6	TRBD2	TRBJ2-1	CASSEGLAANQFF
TRBV10-3	-	TRBJ1-1	CAISERGSPNTEAFF
TRBV12-3/TRBV12-4	-	TRBJ2-3	CASSAGVGDTQYF
TRBV12-3/TRBV12-4	TRBD2	TRBJ2-1	CASSFMGRGEQFF
TRBV10-2	-	TRBJ2-7	CASSESESSYEQYF
TRBV12-3/TRBV12-4	-	TRBJ2-3	CASRSTGAVTQYF
TRBV12-3/TRBV12-4	TRBD1	TRBJ2-1	CASSQYRGSSYNEQFF
TRBV4-1	TRBD2	TRBJ2-3	CASSQVIAGATDTQYF
TRBV30	TRBD1	TRBJ2-1	CAWSGQGNEQFF
TRBV6-6	TRBD1	TRBJ2-7	CASSHRGHEQYF
TRBV6-2/TRBV6-3	-	TRBJ2-7	CASRTGGTESYEQYF
TRBV10-3	-	TRBJ2-5	CAISAQETQYF
TRBV20-1	-	TRBJ1-5	CSARDLDILGQPQHF
TRBV28	-	TRBJ1-2	CASKARASDYGYTF
TRBV5-1	TRBD2	TRBJ2-1	CASSGGGLDNEQFF
TRBV6-2/TRBV6-3	TRBD2	TRBJ2-3	CASSYSYGTSSPMDTQYF
TRBV5-1	TRBD1	TRBJ2-3	CACRHRQGAYSTDTQYF
TRBV7-3	TRBD1	TRBJ2-1	CASSLRTGGDEQFF
TRBV6-6	TRBD1	TRBJ2-5	CASSKGQGVGETQYF
TRBV2	TRBD1	TRBJ1-5	CASTRGLSSNQPQHF
TRBV5-1	-	TRBJ2-2	CASSLGSNTGELFF
TRBV28	-	TRBJ2-1	CASSPRLPEQFF
TRBV7-6	-	TRBJ1-4	CASSLSQGPSNEKLFF
TRBV6-2/TRBV6-3	TRBD1	TRBJ1-2	CAVTTGGYYGYTF
TRBV5-1	-	TRBJ2-5	CASSLDVGGQETQYF
TRBV4-3	TRBD1	TRBJ1-2	CASSQSFPQTGGYSSYGYTF
TRBV20-1	-	TRBJ2-5	CSAVPREETQYF
TRBV5-6	-	TRBJ1-1	CASSLVRNTEAFF
TRBV18	-	TRBJ2-3	CASSPLTGNTDTQYF
TRBV4-1	-	TRBJ1-1	CASSQDPGYTEAFF
TRBV6-4	-	TRBJ2-2	CASSVAQGANTGELFF
TRBV25-1	-	TRBJ2-7	CASSSVSNPYEQYF
TRBV23-1	-	TRBJ1-1	CASSQAGEGTEAFF
TRBV5-1	TRBD2	TRBJ2-2	CASSVTGTSGGIDTGELFF
TRBV7-2	-	TRBJ1-5	CASSSAPGGNNQPQHF
TRBV4-3	-	TRBJ1-1	CASSPQGIMNTEAFF
TRBV10-3	-	TRBJ2-7	CAISDGVGRYEQYF
TRBV23-1	-	TRBJ2-7	CASNPRDYEQYF
TRBV7-2	-	TRBJ2-5	CASSPQTGEETQYF
TRBV7-2	-	TRBJ2-3	CASSDTGMSTDTQYF
TRBV18	-	TRBJ2-4	CASSLYRDDTQVDIQYF
TRBV18	-	TRBJ1-3	CASTVTSLSGNTIYF
TRBV18	TRBD1	TRBJ2-7	CASSPDQVTGFKQYF